The 30 T cell receptor beta chains below come from one sample, sequenced in a study of Graves' ophthalmopathy and Graves' hyperthyroidism. Investigators amplified TCR beta CDR3 regions from RNA transcripts. HTBI-primed RT-PCR formed the first round, and a multiplex PCR formed the second. Each CDR3 protein is one row after TCRdb ran MiXCR on the multiplex PCR reads. The profile shows under 200,000 distinct CDR3 sequences, about 40% of them singletons. The sequenced sample consisted of peripheral blood. These receptors all come from a woman between 35 and 50 years old with Graves' ophthalmopathy.

This clonotype was seen ten or more times. The genes are TRBV20-1 and TRBJ1-3; D gene ambiguous. The V gene's germline CDR1 is DFQATT and CDR2 SNEGSKA (reference sequence). CDR3 length: 9 amino acids. Trimming took off 6 bases at V and 9 bases at J, with 6 bases between the two ends. Written as DNA, the CDR3 is TGCAGTGCCACGACCACCATATATTTT. It encodes CSATTTIYF.

The rearrangement uses TRBV6-1 and TRBJ1-1; weak D call: TRBD1 (6 bases). Germline V lookup: CDR1 MNHNS, CDR2 SASEGT. The V end lost 11 bases, the J end lost 0 bases, and 16 bases lay between the germline ends. The CDR3 is 14 residues long. CDR3 in amino acids: CARRQESLNTEAFF. As DNA, the CDR3 is TGTGCCCGAAGACAGGAATCCTTGAACACTGAAGCTTTCTTT.

This clonotype appeared once. J is TRBJ2-7 and V is TRBV20-1; 11 bases match TRBD2. The germline V gene has CDR1 DFQATT and CDR2 SNEGSKA (reference sequence). The CDR3 sequence is 16 residues long. V shed 0 bases and J 4 bases; nucleotides not matched to a gene: 8. The CDR3 DNA is TGCAGTGCTAGAGACGACGGGACTAGCGGAAAATACGAGCAGTACTTC. It encodes CSARDDGTSGKYEQYF.

This clonotype has a single count. The chain joins TRBV7-2 to TRBJ2-7; D remains unclear. The CDR3 is made up of 13 amino acids. Germline CDR1 reads SGHTA; CDR2 reads FQGNSA. Trimming stripped 4 bases from V and 2 bases from J, with 9 bases between. CDR3 in amino acids: CASSSTWTYEQYF. CDR3 in DNA: TGTGCCAGCAGCTCAACCTGGACCTACGAGCAGTACTTC.

The chain employs TRBV2 and TRBJ1-2; D gene unclear. The germline V gene encodes CDR1 SNHLY and CDR2 FYNNEI. This CDR3 region has 13 residues. V was trimmed by 10 bases and J by 7 bases, leaving 19 bases between them. CDR3 nucleotides: TGTGCCAACCTCAACGCAGGAGGAGGTGGCTACACCTTC. Translating it yields CANLNAGGGGYTF.

The V and J genes are TRBV6-1 and TRBJ2-2, with 8 positions matching TRBD1. Germline-derived CDR1 and CDR2 are MNHNS and SASEGT. Unmatched junction bases numbered 9, after V lost 6 bases and J lost 6 bases. This CDR3 has 15 amino acids. This CDR3 reads CASRDRVIFPGELFF. CDR3 bases: TGTGCCAGCAGGGACAGGGTGATATTTCCCGGGGAGCTGTTTTTT.

V and J are TRBV28 and TRBJ1-1; TRBD1 aligns across 7 bases. This CDR3 is built from 16 residues. CDR1 is MDHEN and CDR2 is SYDVKM in the germline V gene. The V and J ends lost 4 bases and 5 bases, in that order; junction bases with no gene match: 13. CDR3 sequence reads: CASSSPTGTGGTEAFF. In DNA form, the CDR3 reads TGTGCCAGCAGTTCTCCGACAGGGACGGGTGGGACTGAAGCTTTCTTT.

The gene calls are TRBV15 and TRBJ1-1; 8 positions match TRBD1. Trimming cost V 0 bases and J 3 bases; bases outside gene matches: 15. CDR1 LNHNV and CDR2 YYDKDF come from the germline V gene (reference sequence). The CDR3 contains 19 residues. The CDR3 reads CATSRDRSRTGRMDTEAFF. DNA of the CDR3: TGTGCCACCAGCAGAGACCGATCTCGGACAGGGAGGATGGACACTGAAGCTTTCTTT.

This chain uses TRBV11-2 with TRBJ2-7, with TRBD2 matching over 7 bases. The CDR3 has 15 amino acids. V lost 6 bases to trimming and J lost 5 bases; unmatched junction nucleotides: 13. Germline V gives CDR1 SGHAT, CDR2 FQNNGV. The CDR3 is CASRYRQGGSHEQYF. The CDR3 region has the DNA TGTGCCAGCAGATACCGTCAGGGAGGGAGCCACGAGCAGTACTTC.

This clonotype came up many times. The chain couples TRBV11-2 to TRBJ1-1, with D unclear. CDR1 SGHAT and CDR2 FQNNGV come from the germline V gene. This CDR3 spans 14 amino acids. Trimming stripped 1 base from V and 0 bases from J, with 6 bases between. CDR3 residues: CASSLVVMNTEAFF. The CDR3 region has the DNA TGTGCCAGCAGCTTAGTAGTGATGAACACTGAAGCTTTCTTT.

This clonotype was counted at least ten times. The V and J genes are TRBV20-1 and TRBJ1-1, with D possibly being TRBD1 (5 bases). The length of the CDR3 is 13 residues. Germline lookup yields CDR1 DFQATT and CDR2 SNEGSKA (reference sequence). V lost 0 bases and J lost 4, with 9 bases in between. CDR3 in DNA: TGCAGTGCTAGAGATTTTAGGGGCACTGAAGCTTTCTTT. Residues: CSARDFRGTEAFF.

This clonotype was seen many times. The V call is TRBV12-3 or TRBV12-4, the J call TRBJ1-1; TRBD1 matches 7 bases. The CDR3 is 12 residues long. Trimming took 11 bases from V and 11 from J; bases not matched to a gene: 14. CDR3 DNA: TGTGCCCTAGTGGAGGAGGAGGGGGCTGCTTTCTTT. This encodes CALVEEEGAAFF.

This clonotype was picked up many times. The chain combines TRBV28 with TRBJ2-7; D gene unclear. The CDR3 extends over 13 amino acids. The ends were cut back, 3 bases at V and 3 bases at J, with 9 bases in the middle. Germline lookup yields CDR1 MDHEN and CDR2 SYDVKM. The CDR3 region is CASSLGRFYEQYF. The CDR3 region has the DNA TGTGCCAGCAGTTTGGGCAGGTTCTACGAGCAGTACTTC.

This clonotype was observed at least ten times. The rearrangement uses TRBV27 and TRBJ1-5; D remains unclear. Trimming took 6 bases from V and 7 from J, leaving 22 bases between them. Per germline, CDR1 MNHEY and CDR2 SMNVEV (reference sequence). The length of the CDR3 is 16 residues. DNA of the CDR3: TGTGCCAGCAGCCACCTCGACCGGGCCGGGGTCCAGCCCCAGCATTTT. It yields the protein CASSHLDRAGVQPQHF.

This clonotype came up many times. This sequence joins TRBV28 and TRBJ2-5; D is perhaps TRBD2 (6 bases). Germline loops: CDR1 MDHEN, CDR2 SYDVKM. Trimming pared 6 bases from V and 9 bases from J, leaving 14 bases between. The CDR3 has 12 amino acids. DNA for the CDR3: TGTGCCAGCAGCTCCGGGACTTTGGCCCAGTACTTC. Residues: CASSSGTLAQYF.

This clonotype was seen many times. This chain joins TRBV3-1 and TRBJ1-6, with D unclear. Germline loops: CDR1 LGHDT, CDR2 YNNKEL (reference sequence). CDR3 size: 14 residues. V was shortened by 3 bases and J by 8 bases, with 11 bases between the two germline ends. The CDR3 loop reads CASSQQGGDSPLHF. Here the CDR3 DNA reads TGTGCCAGCAGCCAGCAAGGTGGGGATTCACCCCTCCACTTT. Based on the CDR3 plus reference TRBV3-1 and TRBJ1-6, the full variable domain is DTAVSQTPKYLVTQMGNDKSIKCEQNLGHDTMYWYKQDSKKFLKIMFSYNNKELIINETVPNRFSPKSPDKAHLNLHINSLELGDSAVYFCASSQQGGDSPLHFGNGTRLTVT.

This clonotype was picked up many times. The chain combines TRBV12-3 or TRBV12-4 with TRBJ1-6, with D tentatively TRBD1 (6 bases). The CDR3 is made up of 14 amino acids. V lost 7 bases, J lost 7 bases, and 14 bases lay in between. The CDR3 sequence: CASTLGQGNSPLHF. The CDR3 nucleotides read TGTGCCAGCACCCTGGGGCAGGGGAATTCACCCCTCCACTTT.

At least ten counts were recorded for this clonotype. This chain connects TRBV5-1 to TRBJ2-7, with D possibly being TRBD2 (5 bases). CDR3 length equals 13 residues. From germline, CDR1 is SGHRS and CDR2 YFSETQ. Trimming cost V 2 bases and J 0 bases, with 6 bases left between them. CDR3 residues: CASSFGDSYEQYF. In DNA form, the CDR3 reads TGCGCCAGCAGCTTCGGGGACTCCTACGAGCAGTACTTC.

This chain links TRBV6-2 or TRBV6-3 with TRBJ2-4; TRBD1 matches 8 bases. V trimming: 6 bases; J trimming: 4 bases; junction bases outside the gene matches: 8. CDR3 length equals 15 residues. CDR1 and CDR2 (germline): MNHEY, SVGEGT. The CDR3 is CASSDFWTGKNIQYF. CDR3 sequence (DNA): TGTGCCAGCAGCGACTTCTGGACAGGGAAAAACATTCAGTACTTC.

Ten or more counts support this clonotype. The chain employs TRBV14 and TRBJ1-1; possibly TRBD1 for D (6 bases). Trimming took off 2 bases at V and 1 base at J, with 14 bases between the two ends. Germline lookup yields CDR1 SGHDN and CDR2 FVKESK. The CDR3 spans 16 residues. The CDR3 region has the DNA TGTGCCAGCAGCCAATCGTTCAGGGGACAGAACACTGAAGCTTTCTTT. Protein sequence: CASSQSFRGQNTEAFF.

This clonotype was seen just once. This rearrangement joins TRBV12-3 or TRBV12-4 to TRBJ2-5; 10 nucleotides align to TRBD2. The J segment lost 4 bases and the V segment lost 4 bases, leaving 30 bases of the junction unmatched. The CDR3 loop spans 23 amino acids. The CDR3 spells CASSSDSAGTSEKGGLWGETQYF. In nucleotides, the CDR3 is TGTGCCAGCAGTTCGGACTCCGCCGGGACTAGCGAGAAAGGGGGTCTTTGGGGAGAGACCCAGTACTTC.

This clonotype came up many times. The genes are TRBV7-2 and TRBJ2-1, with 10 bases matching TRBD1. The V and J ends lost 4 bases and 8 bases, in that order; junction bases with no gene match: 2. From germline, CDR1 is SGHTA and CDR2 FQGNSA. This CDR3 is 13 amino acids long. The CDR3 DNA reads as TGTGCCAGCAGCTCGACAGGGGGCTATGAGCAGTTCTTC. This encodes CASSSTGGYEQFF.

The V and J genes are TRBV10-2 and TRBJ2-5; the match to TRBD2 covers 10 bases. The germline CDR1 and CDR2 sequences are WSHSY and SAAADI. This CDR3 has 15 residues. The junction had 12 bases not matched to a gene; V was cut back by 0 bases and J by 14 bases. CDR3 sequence (DNA): TGCGCCAGCAGTGAGTCGTCGAGCGGGAGGGCCGACCGTTACTTC. Residues: CASSESSSGRADRYF.

This clonotype was counted at least ten times. Here the CDR3 DNA reads TGTGCCAGCAGTGTTCAGGGTACGGTCACTGAAGCTTTCTTT. This codes for CASSVQGTVTEAFF. The rearrangement joins TRBV6-1 to TRBJ1-1, with a possible D match to TRBD1 (5 bases). Trimming took off 4 bases at V and 4 bases at J, with 13 bases between the two ends. Germline CDR1 is MNHNS and CDR2 is SASEGT. The CDR3 covers 14 residues.

This clonotype was seen at least ten times. The gene calls are TRBV29-1 and TRBJ2-2; 8 positions agree with TRBD2. The CDR3 totals 14 residues. CDR1 SQVTM and CDR2 ANQGSEA come from the germline V gene. Trimming at V came to 7 bases and at J to 7 bases, leaving 11 bases not matched to a gene. The CDR3 bases are TGCAGCGCCTCCGGGACTAGTCTAGGCGGGGAGCTGTTTTTT. This encodes CSASGTSLGGELFF.

This clonotype showed up many times. V and J are TRBV18 and TRBJ1-5, with TRBD1 identical over 7 bases. Per the germline V gene, CDR1 is KGHSH and CDR2 is LQKENI. V lost 2 bases, J lost 3 bases, and 4 bases stayed unmatched. The CDR3 runs 15 residues. The CDR3 is CASSPNRGFNQPQHF. DNA for the CDR3: TGTGCCAGCTCACCAAACAGGGGATTCAATCAGCCCCAGCATTTT.

This clonotype was observed many times. This chain connects TRBV12-3 or TRBV12-4 to TRBJ1-2; D is possibly TRBD1 (6 bases). CDR3 size: 15 residues. V gave up 6 bases and J gave up 5 bases, with 19 bases separating them. The CDR3 sequence: CASSPNRAGKYGYTF. CDR3 nucleotide sequence: TGTGCCAGCAGCCCTAACAGGGCGGGGAAGTATGGCTACACCTTC.

This clonotype was recorded at least ten times. The rearrangement links TRBV12-3 or TRBV12-4 to TRBJ1-1, with no clear D. This CDR3 comprises 14 residues. Deletions cut 6 bases from V and 6 bases from J, with 17 bases between. CDR3 region: CASRSTQRIPEAFF. CDR3 DNA sequence: TGTGCCAGCAGAAGTACCCAGCGGATCCCTGAAGCTTTCTTT.

Ten or more counts support this clonotype. J is TRBJ1-3 and V is TRBV6-5, with D perhaps TRBD1 (5 bases). Per the germline V gene, CDR1 is MNHEY and CDR2 is SVGAGI. V was pared by 0 bases and J by 7 bases, with 13 bases between. The CDR3 loop spans 15 amino acids. This chain's CDR3 is CASSYSKGRGNTIYF. DNA of the CDR3: TGTGCCAGCAGTTACTCGAAGGGTCGGGGGAACACCATATATTTT.

At least ten counts were recorded for this clonotype. The V gene is TRBV29-1, the J gene TRBJ1-2, with 8 bases aligning to TRBD1. This CDR3 comprises 13 residues. Trimming cost V 2 bases and J 6 bases; bases outside gene matches: 5. Germline CDR1 reads SQVTM; CDR2 reads ANQGSEA. Here the CDR3 DNA reads TGCAGCGTTGAACACAGGGGGGCCCATGGCTACACCTTC. This gives the protein CSVEHRGAHGYTF.